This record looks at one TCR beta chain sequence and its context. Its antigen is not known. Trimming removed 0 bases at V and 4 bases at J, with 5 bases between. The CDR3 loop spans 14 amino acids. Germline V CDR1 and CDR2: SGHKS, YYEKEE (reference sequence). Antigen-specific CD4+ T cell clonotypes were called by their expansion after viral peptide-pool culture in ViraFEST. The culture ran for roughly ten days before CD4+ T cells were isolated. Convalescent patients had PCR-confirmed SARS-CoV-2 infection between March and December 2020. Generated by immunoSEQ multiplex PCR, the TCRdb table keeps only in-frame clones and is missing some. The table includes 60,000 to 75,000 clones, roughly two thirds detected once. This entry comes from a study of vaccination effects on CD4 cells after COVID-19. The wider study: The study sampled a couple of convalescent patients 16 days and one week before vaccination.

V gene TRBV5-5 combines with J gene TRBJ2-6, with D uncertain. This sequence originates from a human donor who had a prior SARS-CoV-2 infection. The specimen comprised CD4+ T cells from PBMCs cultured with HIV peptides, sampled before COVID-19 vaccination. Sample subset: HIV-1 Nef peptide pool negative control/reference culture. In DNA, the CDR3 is TGTGCCAGCAGCTTGGCCCCCGGGGCCAACGTCCTGACTTTC. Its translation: CASSLAPGANVLTF.